These T cell receptor beta chains were read from a single sample in a study of blood T cell repertoires in COVID-19. The protocol was immunoSEQ multiplex PCR, while the TCRdb copy is restricted to in-frame clones and leaves out a portion. The sample carries about 140,000 clones, around 83% recorded once. Sample: peripheral blood. The receptors were sampled from a woman over 75 with acute or convalescent COVID-19. CDR3s include the opening cysteine and the closing phenylalanine or tryptophan. Each record gives: clone size, D gene, J gene, V gene, CDR3 DNA, CDR3 protein. D genes are given only for firm matches. The size field is filled for only some rows; it gives once, few, many or a size class.

>medium-sized|NA|TRBJ1-2|TRBV5-1
TGCGCCAGCAGGTCCTCGGACGGGACTTTTAATGGCTACACCTTC
CASRSSDGTFNGYTF
>NA|NA|TRBJ2-1|TRBV10-3
TGTGCCATCAGTGCGGACGGACAGAGCTACAATGAGCAGTTCTTC
CAISADGQSYNEQFF
>NA|TRBD2|TRBJ2-7|TRBV28
TGTGCCAGCAGGGGGCTAGCGGGGGTAGACTACGAGCAGTACTTC
CASRGLAGVDYEQYF
>NA|TRBD2|TRBJ2-3|TRBV10-3
TGTGCCATCAGTGTGGCTAGCGGAGCTAGCACAGATACGCAGTATTTT
CAISVASGASTDTQYF
>NA|TRBD1|TRBJ2-4|TRBV7-6
TGTGCCAGCAGCGTGGACAGGGCGGACATTCAGTACTTC
CASSVDRADIQYF
>NA|NA|TRBJ1-1|TRBV18
TGTGCCAGCTCACCACCCGACCGCGCGGTAACTTTCTTT
CASSPPDRAVTFF
>NA|NA|TRBJ2-7|TRBV11-2
TGTGCCAGCAGCCAGGGGTCCTACGAGCAGTACTTC
CASSQGSYEQYF
>NA|NA|TRBJ1-6|TRBV27
TGTGCCAGCCAGCCGCGGACAGAGAATTCACCCCTCCACTTT
CASQPRTENSPLHF
>NA|NA|TRBJ1-4|TRBV27
TGTGCCAGCACCACATTTCGTGGGCGAACGGGGGAAAAACTGTTTTTT
CASTTFRGRTGEKLFF
>NA|NA|TRBJ1-3|TRBV15
TGTGCCACCAGCAGAGGGCTGATCTCTGGAAACACCATATATTTT
CATSRGLISGNTIYF
>NA|NA|TRBJ1-6|TRBV5-1
TGCGCCAGCAGCTTGGAAGGGCAGGGTGACTCCATAATTGATAATTCACCCCTCCACTTT
CASSLEGQGDSIIDNSPLHF
>NA|NA|TRBJ1-1|TRBV10-3
TGTGCCATCTGGGGGGAGAACACTGAAGCTTTCTTT
CAIWGENTEAFF
>once|NA|TRBJ1-2|TRBV14
TGTGCCAGCAGCCAAGGACGGGTCTATGGCTACACCTTC
CASSQGRVYGYTF
>once|NA|TRBJ2-1|TRBV21-1
TGTGCCAGCAGCAAACCGGGGGACTCCGGGACTAGCGGGAAATACAATGAGCAGTTCTTC
CASSKPGDSGTSGKYNEQFF
>NA|TRBD2|TRBJ2-1|TRBV9
TGTGCCAGCAGTAAGGCGGGGGGGCCGTCTAATGAGCAGTTCTTC
CASSKAGGPSNEQFF
>NA|TRBD2|TRBJ2-1|TRBV19
TGTGCCAGTAGGGGTAGCGGGAGCGCGTACAATGAGCAGTTCTTC
CASRGSGSAYNEQFF
>NA|TRBD1|TRBJ1-2|TRBV7-2
TGTGCCAGCAGCGACCCCGGGACAGGGGATGGCTACACCTTC
CASSDPGTGDGYTF
>NA|NA|TRBJ2-1|TRBV5-1
TGCGCCAGCAGCTTGGCCTATACGGATGAGCAGTTCTTC
CASSLAYTDEQFF
>NA|NA|TRBJ2-1|TRBV4-1
TGCGCCAGCAGCCACTTCGCCAGTTACAATGAGCAGTTCTTC
CASSHFASYNEQFF
>NA|TRBD2|TRBJ2-3|TRBV19
TGTGCCAGTAGTATACAGCTAGCGGGAGTTGCAGATACGCAGTATTTT
CASSIQLAGVADTQYF
>NA|NA|TRBJ1-2|TRBV19
TGTGCCAGTAGTCCGAGGACAGCCTCCTATGGCTACACCTTC
CASSPRTASYGYTF
>NA|TRBD2|TRBJ2-1|TRBV5-1
TGCGCCAGCAGCTTGGGAAGGCGGGGGAGCTCCTACAATGAGCAGTTCTTC
CASSLGRRGSSYNEQFF
>NA|NA|TRBJ2-2|TRBV19
TGTGCCAGTAGTATAAACAGCCGCAACACCGGGGAGCTGTTTTTT
CASSINSRNTGELFF
>NA|NA|TRBJ1-5|TRBV27
TGTGCCAGCAGTAAATTGGACAGAGATCAGCCCCAGCATTTT
CASSKLDRDQPQHF
>few|NA|TRBJ2-1|TRBV4-1
TGCGCCAGCAGCCAGCCCCCCCAATGGCGGGGCAATGAGCAGTTCTTC
CASSQPPQWRGNEQFF
>few|TRBD1|TRBJ1-2|TRBV7-8
TGTGCCAGCAGCTTAACCCGCCAGGGGGTCCTGGACTATGGCTACACCTTC
CASSLTRQGVLDYGYTF
>once|NA|TRBJ1-3|TRBV5-1
TGCGCCAGCAGCCAGACAAACTCTGGAAACACCATATATTTT
CASSQTNSGNTIYF
>NA|TRBD2|TRBJ2-3|TRBV2
TGTGCCAGCAGTCCGGGACTAGCGGAGAACACAGATACGCAGTATTTT
CASSPGLAENTDTQYF
>NA|NA|TRBJ2-7|TRBV10-3
TGTGCCATCAGTGAGTCGAACAGGTATTACGAGCAGTACTTC
CAISESNRYYEQYF